This TCR beta chain was sequenced during a study of T cell responses to AZD1222 COVID-19 vaccine. Study-wide findings and caveats: Along spike, vaccine-associated CD4 TCRs were found throughout, with dominance at 160-218 and 743-854. Clonal diversity was possibly underestimated, and white British individuals and females predominated among donors.

Notes on this clone: Antigen: not known.

Repertoires were generated with immunoSEQ multiplex PCR, while TCRdb's copy carries only in-frame clones and drops some. The data show about 130,000 clones, roughly 93% seen once. The TCR was taken from an adult in good health. Specimen: peripheral blood, collected on day 0 of AZD1222 vaccination.

The DNA of the CDR3 is TGTGCCAGCAGTGGGGGGGGACACAATCAGCCCCAGCATTTT. It yields the protein CASSGGGHNQPQHF. The gene calls are TRBV2 and TRBJ1-5, with D perhaps TRBD1 (6 bases). Germline CDR1 and CDR2: SNHLY and FYNNEI. Trimming took 4 bases from V and 3 from J, leaving 10 bases between them. The length of the CDR3 is 14 residues.